This TCR beta chain was profiled in a study of cytomegalovirus exposure and HLA in healthy donors. Samples came from healthy bone marrow donors. On this clone: What it binds is not known.

Whole-study findings and limits: The classifier, whose performance was assessed in both the original and validation cohorts, reportedly diagnosed cytomegalovirus status with high specificity and sensitivity.

CDR3 length: 14 residues. Germline assignment: CDR1 LNHDA and CDR2 SQIVND (reference sequence). Trimming removed 4 bases from V and 1 base from J, with 10 bases in between. Both 60 Vbeta primers and 13 Jbeta primers went into the PCR. Assay: immunoSEQ multiplex PCR; the TCRdb copy retains only in-frame clones and omits some. The sample records 95,000 to 150,000 clones, around two thirds being singletons. The chain recombines TRBV19 with TRBJ1-1; D perhaps matches TRBD1 (5 bases). Sequencing was carried out using PBMCs. The clonotype comes from a woman between 35 and 50 years old in good health and CMV-seropositive. CDR3 in amino acids: CASSTNDRNTEAFF. In nucleotides, the CDR3 is TGTGCCAGTAGTACGAATGACAGGAACACTGAAGCTTTCTTT.